This T cell receptor beta chain derives from a study of T cell repertoires in cytomegalovirus infection. The wider study: Indications came from public TCR beta signatures; they pointed to CMV infection and to a matching HLA type.

TCRdb reprocessed the reads with MiXCR, giving one entry per CDR3 protein. The sample has approximately 110,000 distinct CDR3 sequences; roughly 39% are singletons. The V end was cut by 1 base, the J end by 0 bases, with 9 bases between. Per the germline V gene, CDR1 is DFQATT and CDR2 is SNEGSKA (reference sequence). This CDR3 is 14 amino acids long. Of note for this clonotype: The antigen remains unidentified.

The sequence was collected from a human donor in good health (CMV status not recorded). Some clones in this sample may be carry-over from other donors' samples. The chain recombines TRBV20-1 with TRBJ1-2; D unresolved. The specimen was CD8+ T cells from cultured PBMCs, collected from culture after CMV antigen stimulation. The DNA for the CDR3 is TGCAGTGCTAGAGGGGCGGGCACTAACTATGGCTACACCTTC. Amino acid sequence: CSARGAGTNYGYTF.